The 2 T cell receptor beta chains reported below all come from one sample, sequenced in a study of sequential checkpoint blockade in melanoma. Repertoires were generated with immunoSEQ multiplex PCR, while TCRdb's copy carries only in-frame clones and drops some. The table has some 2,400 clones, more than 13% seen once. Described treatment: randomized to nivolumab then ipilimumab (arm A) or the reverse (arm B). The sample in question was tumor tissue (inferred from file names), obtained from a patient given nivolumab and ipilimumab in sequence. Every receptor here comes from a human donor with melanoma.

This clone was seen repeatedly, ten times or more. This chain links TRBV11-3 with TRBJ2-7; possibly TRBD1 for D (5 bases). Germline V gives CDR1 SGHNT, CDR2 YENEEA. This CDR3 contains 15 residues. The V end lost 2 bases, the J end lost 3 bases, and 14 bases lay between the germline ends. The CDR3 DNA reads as TGTGCCAGCAGCTTATTTCAGGGCCCGAGCTACGAGCAGTACTTC. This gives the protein CASSLFQGPSYEQYF.

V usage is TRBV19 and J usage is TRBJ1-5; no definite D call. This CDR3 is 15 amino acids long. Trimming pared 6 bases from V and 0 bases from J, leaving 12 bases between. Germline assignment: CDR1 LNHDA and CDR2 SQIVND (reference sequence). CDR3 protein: CASRYSTVSNQPQHF. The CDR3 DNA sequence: TGTGCCAGTAGGTATTCAACAGTTAGCAATCAGCCCCAGCATTTT.